The entry below describes one TCR beta chain. The data were taken from a study of cytomegalovirus exposure and HLA in healthy donors. Primers for the PCR totalled 60 Vbeta and 13 Jbeta. Produced via immunoSEQ multiplex PCR; TCRdb's table is partial and in-frame only. The sample includes 150,000 to 200,000 clones. Per germline, CDR1 LNHDA and CDR2 SQIVND (reference sequence). The ends were cut back, 6 bases at V and 5 bases at J, with 6 bases in the middle. This CDR3 has 11 residues. This chain connects TRBV19 to TRBJ2-3; D gene ambiguous. This receptor was taken from a woman between 18 and 30 years old in good health and CMV-seropositive. Sequencing used PBMCs. The CDR3 DNA follows: TGTGCCAGTAGAACGGGAGATACGCAGTATTTT. It encodes CASRTGDTQYF.